Listed here are 30 T cell receptor beta chains from one sample, sequenced in a study of T cell repertoires in cytomegalovirus infection. TCRdb independently ran MiXCR on the reads; one entry per CDR3 protein. The table has approximately 750,000 distinct CDR3 sequences, approximately 34% seen once; the top ten hold around 3%. Sequenced: PBMCs. These TCRs come from a human donor in good health (CMV status not recorded). Some clones in this sample may be carry-over from other donors' samples.

The chain uses TRBV20-1 and TRBJ1-1, with 7 bases that match TRBD1. The trim removed 5 bases at V and 7 bases at J, leaving 10 bases unmatched. The CDR3 is 13 amino acids. Germline V gene lookup returns CDR1 DFQATT and CDR2 SNEGSKA (reference sequence). Here the CDR3 DNA reads TGCAGTGCTGACCCAGGGGGTACTAGTGAAGCTTTCTTT. Protein: CSADPGGTSEAFF.

CDR3 sequence: CASSRSASNYGYTF. The CDR3 nucleotides read TGTGCCAGCAGTCGTTCCGCCTCTAACTATGGCTACACCTTC. The V gene is TRBV6-5, the J gene TRBJ1-2; D is unclear. V dropped 5 bases and J dropped 0 bases, with 10 bases sitting between them. This CDR3 is 14 amino acids long. CDR1 MNHEY and CDR2 SVGAGI come from the germline V gene.

At least ten counts were recorded for this clonotype. This rearrangement joins TRBV4-1 to TRBJ2-7; D is unclear. CDR1 and CDR2 (germline): MGHRA, YSYEKL. V was pared by 1 base and J by 6 bases, with 10 bases between. The CDR3 extends over 13 amino acids. CDR3 bases: TGCGCCAGCAGCCAAGTTGGCGATACCGAGCAGTACTTC. Residues: CASSQVGDTEQYF.

This chain connects TRBV24-1 to TRBJ2-3, with D unclear. The length of the CDR3 is 13 residues. Germline V lookup: CDR1 KGHDR, CDR2 SFDVKD. V dropped 4 bases and J dropped 6 bases, with 10 bases sitting between them. The CDR3 sequence is CATSDNPTDTQYF. Here the CDR3 DNA reads TGTGCCACCAGTGACAACCCTACGGATACGCAGTATTTT.

This clonotype was seen a single time. This chain joins TRBV4-1 and TRBJ2-2, with D hard to call. V shed 2 bases and J shed 1 base, with 8 bases lying between them. Germline V gene lookup returns CDR1 MGHRA and CDR2 YSYEKL. This CDR3 has 15 residues. The CDR3 reads CASSQYAQNTGELFF. The CDR3 DNA is TGCGCCAGCAGCCAATACGCCCAGAACACCGGGGAGCTGTTTTTT.

The chain employs TRBV14 and TRBJ2-3; a possible D gene is TRBD1 (6 bases). Germline lookup yields CDR1 SGHDN and CDR2 FVKESK. This CDR3 has 16 residues. V shed 0 bases and J shed 0 bases, with 10 bases lying between them. The CDR3 region is CASSQDTDRSTDTQYF. CDR3 DNA: TGTGCCAGCAGCCAAGATACCGACAGGAGCACAGATACGCAGTATTTT.

With regard to this clonotype: A single base separates this from a much larger clone, so it may be a read error. J is TRBJ2-7 and V is TRBV7-8; D gene ambiguous. CDR3 length: 13 residues. The germline gives CDR1 SGHVS, CDR2 FQNEAQ. CDR3 amino acids: CAISFNDGYEQYF. The CDR3 DNA sequence: TGTGCCATCAGCTTTAACGACGGCTACGAGCAGTACTTC.

In its sample, this clonotype was seen once. The rearrangement uses TRBV7-9 and TRBJ1-1; D uncertain. V dropped 3 bases and J dropped 5 bases, with 10 bases sitting between them. From germline, CDR1 is SEHNR and CDR2 FQNEAQ (reference sequence). The CDR3 contains 13 residues. For the CDR3, the DNA is TGTGCCAGCAGCTTGGAGGGTTGGACTGAAGCTTTCTTT. The encoded protein is CASSLEGWTEAFF.

The chain recombines TRBV6-6 with TRBJ2-2; 9 positions agree with TRBD1. CDR1 and CDR2 from the germline V gene are MNHNY and SVGAGI (reference sequence). The trim removed 6 bases at V and 5 bases at J, leaving 7 bases unmatched. The CDR3 runs to 15 residues. CDR3 protein: CASSHGQGWTGELFF. As DNA, the CDR3 is TGTGCCAGCAGCCACGGACAGGGGTGGACCGGGGAGCTGTTTTTT.

The table lists this clonotype with many counts. The chain couples TRBV7-8 to TRBJ1-1; D not resolved. The CDR3 runs to 13 residues. Per germline, CDR1 SGHVS and CDR2 FQNEAQ. V lost 5 bases, J lost 4 bases, and 11 bases lay in between. CDR3 sequence: CASSAGGFTEAFF. CDR3 nucleotide sequence: TGTGCCAGCAGCGCCGGTGGGTTCACTGAAGCTTTCTTT. The variable domain in full, completed from reference TRBV7-8 and TRBJ1-1, reads GAGVSQSPRYKVAKRGQDVALRCDPISGHVSLFWYQQALGQGPEFLTYFQNEAQLDKSGLPSDRFFAERPEGSVSTLKIQRTQQEDSAVYLCASSAGGFTEAFFGQGTRLTVV.

This clonotype was found a few times. The chain recombines TRBV11-2 with TRBJ2-3, with D perhaps TRBD2 (6 bases). The germline gives CDR1 SGHAT, CDR2 FQNNGV. V was clipped by 3 bases and J by 5 bases, with 9 bases between them. The CDR3 contains 13 residues. CDR3 region: CASSFFGGDTQYF. CDR3 DNA: TGTGCCAGCAGCTTTTTCGGGGGAGATACGCAGTATTTT.

This chain joins TRBV28 and TRBJ2-4; D is possibly TRBD1 or TRBD2 (7 bases each). The CDR3 is made up of 17 amino acids. The germline gives CDR1 MDHEN, CDR2 SYDVKM. The V and J ends lost 1 base and 1 base respectively, with 14 bases between them. The CDR3 reads CASSLYIRGGAKNIQYF. DNA for the CDR3: TGTGCCAGCAGTTTATATATCAGGGGGGGGGCCAAAAACATTCAGTACTTC.

J is TRBJ2-2 and V is TRBV12-3 or TRBV12-4, with TRBD1 matching over 9 bases. The CDR3 is 15 residues long. V gave up 6 bases and J gave up 0 bases; unmatched junction bases: 2. The CDR3 nucleotides are TGTGCCAGCAGAACAGGGGGCGCGAACACCGGGGAGCTGTTTTTT. Amino acid sequence: CASRTGGANTGELFF.

The CDR3 DNA follows: TGTGCCATCAGCCAGGACGGATACTCTGGAAACACCATATATTTT. Translated: CAISQDGYSGNTIYF. This sequence joins TRBV10-3 and TRBJ1-3; no firm D call. V was clipped by 6 bases and J by 0 bases, with 12 bases between them. Per germline, CDR1 ENHRY and CDR2 SYGVKD. The CDR3 sequence is 15 residues long.

The chain combines TRBV9 with TRBJ2-5; 9 nucleotides agree with TRBD2. The germline gives CDR1 SGDLS, CDR2 YYNGEE. This CDR3 comprises 17 residues. V gave up 0 bases and J gave up 1 base; unmatched junction bases: 7. The CDR3 DNA reads as TGTGCCAGCAGCGTAGTCGCTAGCGGGGCCGTCCAAGAGACCCAGTACTTC. It translates to CASSVVASGAVQETQYF.

J is TRBJ2-1 and V is TRBV7-6, with TRBD2 matching 12 bases. The CDR3 totals 17 residues. Germline lookup yields CDR1 SGHVS and CDR2 FNYEAQ. The ends lost 3 bases at V and 7 bases at J; junction bases unmatched: 10. This CDR3 reads CASSLVHLLAGGNEQFF. The CDR3 bases are TGTGCCAGCAGCTTGGTGCATCTACTAGCGGGAGGAAATGAGCAGTTCTTC.

CDR3 sequence: CASSLYGRAGNTEAFF. In DNA form, the CDR3 reads TGTGCCAGCAGTTTATACGGGCGTGCGGGTAACACTGAAGCTTTCTTT. This chain links TRBV12-3 or TRBV12-4 with TRBJ1-1; D is undetermined. The CDR3 has 16 amino acids. Trimming cost V 2 bases and J 2 bases, with 15 bases left between them.

J is TRBJ1-5 and V is TRBV6-1, with TRBD1 matching over 7 bases. The CDR3 length is 17 residues. CDR1 is MNHNS, CDR2 SASEGT, per germline. The trim removed 6 bases at V and 1 base at J, leaving 12 bases unmatched. The CDR3: CASRVPRQGGSNQPQHF. Here the CDR3 DNA reads TGTGCCAGCAGGGTGCCAAGACAGGGAGGGAGCAATCAGCCCCAGCATTTT.

The V call is TRBV20-1, the J call TRBJ1-1; D is unclear. The CDR3 sequence is 15 residues long. Per the germline V gene, CDR1 is DFQATT and CDR2 is SNEGSKA (reference sequence). V lost 1 base, J lost 4 bases, and 16 bases lay in between. The chain's CDR3 is CSARVISISSTEAFF. CDR3 DNA sequence: TGCAGTGCTAGAGTTATATCAATCAGTTCCACTGAAGCTTTCTTT.

The V and J genes are TRBV19 and TRBJ2-2; TRBD1 matches at 9 bases. Per the germline V gene, CDR1 is LNHDA and CDR2 is SQIVND (reference sequence). The CDR3 is 15 amino acids. V lost 3 bases and J lost 6; bases outside the gene matches: 5. The CDR3 is CASSIPWTGAGELFF. CDR3 nucleotides: TGTGCCAGTAGTATCCCCTGGACAGGGGCCGGGGAGCTGTTTTTT. Together with reference TRBV19 and TRBJ2-2, the CDR3 gives the full variable domain: DGGITQSPKYLFRKEGQNVTLSCEQNLNHDAMYWYRQDPGQGLRLIYYSQIVNDFQKGDIAEGYSVSREKKESFPLTVTSAQKNPTAFYLCASSIPWTGAGELFFGEGSRLTVL.

Only a few counts were recorded for this clonotype. V and J are TRBV12-3 or TRBV12-4 and TRBJ2-1, with 14 positions matching TRBD2. The length of the CDR3 is 17 residues. V shed 5 bases, J shed 0 bases, and the junction held 3 bases outside the gene matches. CDR3: CASSRTSGGSSYNEQFF. DNA for the CDR3: TGTGCCAGCAGTCGGACTAGCGGGGGGAGCTCCTACAATGAGCAGTTCTTC.

This chain uses TRBV7-4 with TRBJ2-2; no clear D. Germline values: CDR1 SGHVT, CDR2 SQSDAQ. V was cut by 2 bases and J by 7 bases, with 14 bases left in between. CDR3 length equals 15 residues. The CDR3 reads CASSLYILISGELFF. CDR3 DNA: TGTGCCAGCAGCTTATACATTCTTATCAGCGGGGAGCTGTTTTTT.

This clonotype was counted only a few times. V gene TRBV20-1 combines with J gene TRBJ2-7; 9 nucleotides align to TRBD2. The CDR3 extends over 16 amino acids. Per the germline V gene, CDR1 is DFQATT and CDR2 is SNEGSKA (reference sequence). After removal of 0 bases from V and 2 bases from J, the junction contained 8 bases not matched to a gene. This CDR3 reads CSAREIGLAFPYEQYF. The CDR3 DNA reads TGCAGTGCTAGAGAAATCGGACTAGCGTTCCCCTACGAGCAGTACTTC.

The genes are TRBV15 and TRBJ1-6, with 7 bases aligning to TRBD1. The CDR3 length is 16 residues. Germline trimming cut 5 bases from V and 7 bases from J; bases unmatched to any gene: 11. Germline lookup yields CDR1 LNHNV and CDR2 YYDKDF (reference sequence). The CDR3 DNA sequence: TGTGCCACCAGCCTTCCCCCGGGACAGCCAAATTCACCCCTCCACTTT. Protein sequence: CATSLPPGQPNSPLHF.

Worth noting for this clonotype: A junction boundary mismatches the germline segment, possibly from a read error. V and J are TRBV4-2 and TRBJ1-3; D is unresolved. CDR1 is LGHNA, CDR2 YNFKEQ, per germline. The CDR3 extends over 15 amino acids. CDR3 residues: CASSQGGSSGNTIYF. The CDR3 DNA reads TGTGCCAGCAGTCAAGGCGGTAGCTCTGGAAACACCATATATTTT.

This clonotype occurred a few times. As DNA, the CDR3 is TGTGCCAGCAGTCCCTACGGAGGGAGAAATAGCAATCAGCCCCAGCATTTT. Protein: CASSPYGGRNSNQPQHF. The chain uses TRBV6-5 and TRBJ1-5; D gene ambiguous. The CDR3 has 17 amino acids. CDR1 and CDR2 (germline): MNHEY, SVGAGI. Trimming removed 5 bases at V and 0 bases at J, with 17 bases between.

This clonotype was seen only a few times. This chain joins TRBV7-9 and TRBJ2-2; 7 bases agree with TRBD1. Germline trimming cut 2 bases from V and 0 bases from J; bases unmatched to any gene: 9. CDR3 length equals 18 residues. CDR1 and CDR2 (germline): SEHNR, FQNEAQ (reference sequence). CDR3 sequence reads: CASSLRPSGTANTGELFF. The CDR3 DNA reads as TGTGCCAGCAGCTTAAGGCCTTCGGGGACAGCGAACACCGGGGAGCTGTTTTTT.

This clonotype was seen a few times. The chain combines TRBV2 with TRBJ2-7; 7 bases map to TRBD2. Germline loops: CDR1 SNHLY, CDR2 FYNNEI. The CDR3 runs 13 residues. The V segment lost 4 bases and the J segment 5 bases; nucleotides outside the gene matches: 5. Here the CDR3 DNA reads TGTGCCAGCAGTGTTCGCGGGAGCCACGAGCAGTACTTC. It specifies CASSVRGSHEQYF.

This clonotype was observed a few times. This chain links TRBV29-1 with TRBJ2-1; 7 bases are shared with TRBD1. V lost 7 bases, J lost 5 bases, and 5 bases stayed unmatched. The CDR3 is made up of 12 amino acids. Germline lookup yields CDR1 SQVTM and CDR2 ANQGSEA. This CDR3 reads CSAGTANNEQFF. DNA of the CDR3: TGCAGCGCCGGGACAGCAAACAATGAGCAGTTCTTC.

CDR3: CSARDIGQGRGEQYF. As DNA, the CDR3 is TGCAGTGCTAGAGATATTGGACAGGGAAGAGGCGAGCAGTACTTC. The V gene is TRBV20-1, the J gene TRBJ2-7; 8 bases are a match to TRBD1. The CDR3 totals 15 residues. The germline gives CDR1 DFQATT, CDR2 SNEGSKA (reference sequence). V was pared by 0 bases and J by 6 bases, with 10 bases of the junction left unmatched.